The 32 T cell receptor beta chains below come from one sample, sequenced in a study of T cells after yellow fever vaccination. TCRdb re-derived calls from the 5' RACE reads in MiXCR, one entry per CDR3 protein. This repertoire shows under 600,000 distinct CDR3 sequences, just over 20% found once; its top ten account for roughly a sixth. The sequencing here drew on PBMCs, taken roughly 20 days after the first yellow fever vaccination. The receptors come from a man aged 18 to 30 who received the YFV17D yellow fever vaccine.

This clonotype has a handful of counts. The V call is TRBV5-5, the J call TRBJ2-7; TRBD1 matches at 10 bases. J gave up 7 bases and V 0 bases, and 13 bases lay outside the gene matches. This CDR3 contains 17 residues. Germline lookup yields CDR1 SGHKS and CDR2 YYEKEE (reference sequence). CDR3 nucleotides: TGTGCCAGCAGCTTGGGTGCGTCCGGGACAGGGGTTTATGAGCAGTACGTC. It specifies CASSLGASGTGVYEQYV.

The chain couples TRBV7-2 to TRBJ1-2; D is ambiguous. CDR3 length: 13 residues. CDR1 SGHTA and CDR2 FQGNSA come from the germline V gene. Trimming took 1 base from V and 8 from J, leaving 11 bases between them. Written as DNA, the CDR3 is TGTGCCAGCAGCTTAGTTAGGTATGGAGGCTACACCTTC. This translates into CASSLVRYGGYTF.

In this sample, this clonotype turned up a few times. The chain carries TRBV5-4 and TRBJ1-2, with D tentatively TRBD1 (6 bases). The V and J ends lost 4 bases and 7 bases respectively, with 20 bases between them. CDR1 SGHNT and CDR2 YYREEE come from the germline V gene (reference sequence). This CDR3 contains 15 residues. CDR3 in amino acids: CASSRGGGLSAGYTF. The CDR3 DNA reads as TGTGCCAGCAGCAGGGGGGGAGGTCTGTCGGCTGGCTACACCTTC.

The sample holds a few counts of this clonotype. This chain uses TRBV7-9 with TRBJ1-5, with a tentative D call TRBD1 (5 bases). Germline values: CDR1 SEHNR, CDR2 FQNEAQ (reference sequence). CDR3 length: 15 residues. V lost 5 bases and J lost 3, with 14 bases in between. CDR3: CASSPGWADNQPQHF. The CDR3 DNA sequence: TGTGCCAGCAGCCCAGGGTGGGCGGACAATCAGCCCCAGCATTTT.

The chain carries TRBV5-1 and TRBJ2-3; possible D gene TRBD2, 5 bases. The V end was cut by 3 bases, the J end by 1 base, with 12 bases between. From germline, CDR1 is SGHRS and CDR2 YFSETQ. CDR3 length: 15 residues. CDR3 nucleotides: TGCGCCAGCAGCTCAACCGGACTTGGCACAGATACGCAGTATTTT. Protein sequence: CASSSTGLGTDTQYF.

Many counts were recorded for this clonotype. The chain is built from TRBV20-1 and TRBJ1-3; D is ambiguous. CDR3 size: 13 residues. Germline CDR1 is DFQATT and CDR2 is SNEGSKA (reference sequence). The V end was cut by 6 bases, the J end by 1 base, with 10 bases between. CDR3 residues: CSALDRSGNTIYF. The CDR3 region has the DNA TGCAGTGCCCTCGATCGGTCTGGAAACACCATATATTTT.

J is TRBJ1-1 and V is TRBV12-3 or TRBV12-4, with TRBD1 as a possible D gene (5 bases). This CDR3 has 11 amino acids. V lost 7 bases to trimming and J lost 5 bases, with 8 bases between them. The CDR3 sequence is CASMGGTEAFF. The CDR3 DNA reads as TGTGCCAGCATGGGGGGTACTGAAGCTTTCTTT.

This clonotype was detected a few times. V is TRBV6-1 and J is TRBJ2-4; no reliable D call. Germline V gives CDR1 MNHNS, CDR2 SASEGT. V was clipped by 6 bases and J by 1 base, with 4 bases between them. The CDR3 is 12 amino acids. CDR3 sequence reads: CASRDAKNIQYF. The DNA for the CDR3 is TGTGCCAGCAGGGACGCCAAAAACATTCAGTACTTC.

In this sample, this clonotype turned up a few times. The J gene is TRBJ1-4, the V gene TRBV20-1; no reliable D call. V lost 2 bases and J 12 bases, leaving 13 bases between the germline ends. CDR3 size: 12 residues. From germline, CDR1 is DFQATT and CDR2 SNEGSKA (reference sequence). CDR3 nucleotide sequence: TGCAGTGCTAGATCCACCATGGGAGAACTGTTTTTT. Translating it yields CSARSTMGELFF.

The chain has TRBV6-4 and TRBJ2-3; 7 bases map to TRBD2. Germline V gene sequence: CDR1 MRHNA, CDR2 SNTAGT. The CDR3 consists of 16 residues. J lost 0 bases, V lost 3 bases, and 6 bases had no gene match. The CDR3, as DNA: TGTGCCAGCAGTGAAAGCGGGGAGGGAAGCACAGATACGCAGTATTTT. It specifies CASSESGEGSTDTQYF.

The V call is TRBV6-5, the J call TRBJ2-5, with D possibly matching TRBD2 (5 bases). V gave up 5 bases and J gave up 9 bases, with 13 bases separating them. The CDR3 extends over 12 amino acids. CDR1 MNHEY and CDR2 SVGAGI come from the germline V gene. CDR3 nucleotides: TGTGCCAGCAGTCGACTTAACGGGGCCCAGTACTTC. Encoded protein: CASSRLNGAQYF.

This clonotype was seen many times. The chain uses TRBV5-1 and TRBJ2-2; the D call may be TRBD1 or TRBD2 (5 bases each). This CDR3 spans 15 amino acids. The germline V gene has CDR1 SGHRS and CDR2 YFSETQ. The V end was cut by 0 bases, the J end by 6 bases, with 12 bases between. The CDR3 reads CASSLAGPKSGELFF. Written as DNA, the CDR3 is TGCGCCAGCAGCTTGGCGGGACCCAAATCCGGGGAGCTGTTTTTT.

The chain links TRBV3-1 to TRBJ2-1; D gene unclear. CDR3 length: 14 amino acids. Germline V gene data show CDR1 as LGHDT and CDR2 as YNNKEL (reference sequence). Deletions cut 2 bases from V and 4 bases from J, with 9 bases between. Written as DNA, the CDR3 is TGTGCCAGCAGCCAACTAGAACCTTACAATGAGCAGTTCTTC. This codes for CASSQLEPYNEQFF.

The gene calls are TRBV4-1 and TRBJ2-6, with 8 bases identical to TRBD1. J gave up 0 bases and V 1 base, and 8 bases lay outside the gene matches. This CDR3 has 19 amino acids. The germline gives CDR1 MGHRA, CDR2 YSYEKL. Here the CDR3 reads CASSQVQGALLSGANVLTF. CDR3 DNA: TGCGCCAGCAGCCAAGTGCAGGGGGCACTTCTCTCTGGGGCCAACGTCCTGACTTTC.

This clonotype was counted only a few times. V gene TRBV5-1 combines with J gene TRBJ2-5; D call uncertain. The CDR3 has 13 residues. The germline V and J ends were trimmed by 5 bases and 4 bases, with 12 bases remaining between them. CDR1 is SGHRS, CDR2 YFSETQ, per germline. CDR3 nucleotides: TGCGCCAGCAGTTTGCTCCTCCGAGAGACCCAGTACTTC. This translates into CASSLLLRETQYF.

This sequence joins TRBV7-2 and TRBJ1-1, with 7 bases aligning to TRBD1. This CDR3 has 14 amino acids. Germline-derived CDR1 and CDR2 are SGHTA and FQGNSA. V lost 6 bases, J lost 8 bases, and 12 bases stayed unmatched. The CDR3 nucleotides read TGTGCCAGCAGGGAACAGGGGCAGCCAATCGAAGCTTTCTTT. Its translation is CASREQGQPIEAFF.

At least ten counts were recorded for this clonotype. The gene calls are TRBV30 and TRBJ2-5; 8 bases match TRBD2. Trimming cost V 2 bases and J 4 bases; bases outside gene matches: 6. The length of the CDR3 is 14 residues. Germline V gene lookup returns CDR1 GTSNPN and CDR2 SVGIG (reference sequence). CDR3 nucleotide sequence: TGTGCCTGGAGTTTTAGCGGGGCCTCAGAGACCCAGTACTTC. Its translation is CAWSFSGASETQYF.

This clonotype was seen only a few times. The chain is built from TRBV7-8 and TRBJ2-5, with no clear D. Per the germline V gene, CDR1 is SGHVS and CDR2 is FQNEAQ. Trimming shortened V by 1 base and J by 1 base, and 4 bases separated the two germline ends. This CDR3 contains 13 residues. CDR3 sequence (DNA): TGTGCCAGCAGCTTAGTCGCCCAAGAGACCCAGTACTTC. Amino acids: CASSLVAQETQYF.

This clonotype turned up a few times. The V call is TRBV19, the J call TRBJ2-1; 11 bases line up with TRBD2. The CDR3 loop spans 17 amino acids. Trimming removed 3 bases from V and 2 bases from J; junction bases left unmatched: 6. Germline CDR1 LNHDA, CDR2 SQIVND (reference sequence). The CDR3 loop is CASSITSGGHTYNEQFF. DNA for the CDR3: TGTGCCAGTAGTATCACTAGCGGGGGCCATACCTACAATGAGCAGTTCTTC.

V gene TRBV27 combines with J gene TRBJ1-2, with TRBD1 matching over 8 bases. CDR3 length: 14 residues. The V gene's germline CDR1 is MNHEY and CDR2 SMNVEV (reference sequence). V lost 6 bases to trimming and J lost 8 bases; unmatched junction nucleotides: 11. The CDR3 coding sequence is TGTGCCAGCAGCTCGGCTGACAGGGGATGGGGCTACACCTTC. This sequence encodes CASSSADRGWGYTF.

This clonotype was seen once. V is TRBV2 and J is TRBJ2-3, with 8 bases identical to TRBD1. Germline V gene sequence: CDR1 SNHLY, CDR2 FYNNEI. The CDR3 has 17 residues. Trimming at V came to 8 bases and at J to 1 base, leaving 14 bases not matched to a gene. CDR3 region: CASYWDSTGQGTDTQYF. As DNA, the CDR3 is TGTGCCAGCTACTGGGATTCGACGGGACAGGGCACAGATACGCAGTATTTT.

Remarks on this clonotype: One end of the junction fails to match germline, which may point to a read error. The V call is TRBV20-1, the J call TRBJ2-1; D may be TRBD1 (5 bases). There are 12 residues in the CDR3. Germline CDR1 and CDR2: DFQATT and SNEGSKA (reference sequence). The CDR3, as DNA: TGCAGTGCTAGAGATAATAATGCATTAGGGGACTTC. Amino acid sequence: CSARDNNALGDF.

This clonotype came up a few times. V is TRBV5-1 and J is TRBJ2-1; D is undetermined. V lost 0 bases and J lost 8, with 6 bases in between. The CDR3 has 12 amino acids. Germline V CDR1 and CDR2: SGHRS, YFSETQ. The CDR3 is CASSLGFDEQFF. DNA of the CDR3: TGCGCCAGCAGCTTGGGATTCGATGAGCAGTTCTTC. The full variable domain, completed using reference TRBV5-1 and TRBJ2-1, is KAGVTQTPRYLIKTRGQQVTLSCSPISGHRSVSWYQQTPGQGLQFLFEYFSETQRNKGNFPGRFSGRQFSNSRSEMNVSTLELGDSALYLCASSLGFDEQFFGPGTRLTVL.

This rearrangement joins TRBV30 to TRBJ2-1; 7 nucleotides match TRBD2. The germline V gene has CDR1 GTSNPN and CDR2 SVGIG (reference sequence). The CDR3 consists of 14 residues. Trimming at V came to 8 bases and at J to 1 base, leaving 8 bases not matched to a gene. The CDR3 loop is CARAWGGSYNEQFF. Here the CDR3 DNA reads TGTGCCCGGGCGTGGGGAGGGTCCTACAATGAGCAGTTCTTC.

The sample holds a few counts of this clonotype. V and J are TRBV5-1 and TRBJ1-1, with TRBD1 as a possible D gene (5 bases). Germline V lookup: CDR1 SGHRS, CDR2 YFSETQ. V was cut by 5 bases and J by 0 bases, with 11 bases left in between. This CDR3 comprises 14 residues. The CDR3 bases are TGCGCCAGCAGGTTCAGGGCCATGAACACTGAAGCTTTCTTT. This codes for CASRFRAMNTEAFF.

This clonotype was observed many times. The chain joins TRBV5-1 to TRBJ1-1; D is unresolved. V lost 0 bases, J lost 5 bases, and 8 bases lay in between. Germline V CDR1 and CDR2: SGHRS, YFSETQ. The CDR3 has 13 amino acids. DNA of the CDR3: TGCGCCAGCAGCTTGGGAGGGAAAACTGAAGCTTTCTTT. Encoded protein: CASSLGGKTEAFF. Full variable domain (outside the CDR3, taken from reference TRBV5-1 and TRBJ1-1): KAGVTQTPRYLIKTRGQQVTLSCSPISGHRSVSWYQQTPGQGLQFLFEYFSETQRNKGNFPGRFSGRQFSNSRSEMNVSTLELGDSALYLCASSLGGKTEAFFGQGTRLTVV.

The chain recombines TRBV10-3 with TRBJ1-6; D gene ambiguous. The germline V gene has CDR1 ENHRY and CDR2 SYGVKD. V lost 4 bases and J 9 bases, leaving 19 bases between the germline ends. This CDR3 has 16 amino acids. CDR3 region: CAISGALTAAGSPLHF. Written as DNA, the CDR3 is TGTGCCATCAGTGGGGCGCTGACGGCGGCGGGTTCACCCCTCCACTTT.

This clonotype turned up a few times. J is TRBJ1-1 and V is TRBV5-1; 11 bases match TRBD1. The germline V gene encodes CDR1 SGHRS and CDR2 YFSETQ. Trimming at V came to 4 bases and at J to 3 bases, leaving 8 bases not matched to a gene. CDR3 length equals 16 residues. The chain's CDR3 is CASSEGTGGEDTEAFF. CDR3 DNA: TGCGCCAGCAGCGAGGGGACAGGGGGAGAGGACACTGAAGCTTTCTTT.

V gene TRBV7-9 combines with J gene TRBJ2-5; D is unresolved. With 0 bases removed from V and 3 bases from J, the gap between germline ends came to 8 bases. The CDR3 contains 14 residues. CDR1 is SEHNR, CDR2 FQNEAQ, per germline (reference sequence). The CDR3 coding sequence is TGTGCCAGCAGCTTAGCCCCTAGAGAAGAGACCCAGTACTTC. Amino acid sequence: CASSLAPREETQYF.

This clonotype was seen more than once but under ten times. For the CDR3, the DNA is TGTGCCAGCAGCCTAGCGGGGCCACACACAGATACGCAGTATTTT. Its translation is CASSLAGPHTDTQYF. The rearrangement links TRBV3-1 to TRBJ2-3; 8 bases are a match to TRBD2. CDR1 is LGHDT and CDR2 is YNNKEL in the germline V gene (reference sequence). This CDR3 region has 15 residues. Trimming cost V 4 bases and J 2 bases; bases outside gene matches: 5.

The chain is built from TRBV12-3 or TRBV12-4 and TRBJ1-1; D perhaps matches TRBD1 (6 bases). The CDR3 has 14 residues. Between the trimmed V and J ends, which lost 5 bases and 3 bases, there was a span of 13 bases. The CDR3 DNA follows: TGTGCCAGCAGTCTCGCCAGGGGTTACACTGAAGCTTTCTTT. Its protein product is CASSLARGYTEAFF.

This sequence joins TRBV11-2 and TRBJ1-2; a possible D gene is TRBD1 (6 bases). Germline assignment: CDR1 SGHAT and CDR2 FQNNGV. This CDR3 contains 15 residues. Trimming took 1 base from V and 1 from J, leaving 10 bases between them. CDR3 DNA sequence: TGTGCCAGCAGCTTAGCCGGGGACAATAACTATGGCTACACCTTC. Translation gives CASSLAGDNNYGYTF.